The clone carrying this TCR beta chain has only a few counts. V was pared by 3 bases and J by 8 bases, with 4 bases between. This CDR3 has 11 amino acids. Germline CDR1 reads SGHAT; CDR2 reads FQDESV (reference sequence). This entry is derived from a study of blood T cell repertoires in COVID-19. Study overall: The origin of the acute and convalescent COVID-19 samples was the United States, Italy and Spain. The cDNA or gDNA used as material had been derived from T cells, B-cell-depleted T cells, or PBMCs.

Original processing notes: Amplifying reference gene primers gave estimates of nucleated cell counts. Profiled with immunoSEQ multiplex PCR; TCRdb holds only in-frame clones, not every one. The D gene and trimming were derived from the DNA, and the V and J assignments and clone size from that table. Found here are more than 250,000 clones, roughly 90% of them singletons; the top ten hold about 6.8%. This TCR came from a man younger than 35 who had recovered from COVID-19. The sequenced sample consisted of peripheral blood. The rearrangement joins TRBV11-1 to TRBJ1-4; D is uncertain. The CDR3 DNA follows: TGTGCCAGCAGCTTTGGCGAAAAACTGTTTTTT. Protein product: CASSFGEKLFF.